What follows are 15 T cell receptor beta chains derived from one specimen sequenced in a study of blood T cell dynamics during melanoma immunotherapy. Assay used: immunoSEQ multiplex PCR; TCRdb lists only in-frame clones, some missing. The sample gives 7,000 to 8,500 clones, around 90% of which show up once; 2.3% is in the top ten. The sample's time point: week 3, after first cycle of checkpoint inhibitor. Source: blood, taken from a patient treated with checkpoint blockade. The receptors shown here come from a human donor with melanoma.

This clone was recorded only once. This sequence joins TRBV28 and TRBJ1-2; D is unclear. The ends were cut back, 1 base at V and 0 bases at J, with 9 bases in the middle. Per the germline V gene, CDR1 is MDHEN and CDR2 is SYDVKM. The length of the CDR3 is 15 residues. The CDR3 protein is CASSLFPSSNYGYTF. CDR3 DNA: TGTGCCAGCAGTTTATTCCCGAGTTCTAACTATGGCTACACCTTC.

The rearrangement joins TRBV9 to TRBJ1-1; possibly TRBD1 for D (6 bases). The CDR3 contains 15 residues. V was cut by 0 bases and J by 1 base, with 10 bases left in between. From germline, CDR1 is SGDLS and CDR2 YYNGEE. DNA of the CDR3: TGTGCCAGCAGCGTAGCGGGGGCTAGGAACACTGAAGCTTTCTTT. Translating gives CASSVAGARNTEAFF.

The rearrangement joins TRBV19 to TRBJ2-6; D is unclear. Trimming stripped 1 base from V and 0 bases from J, with 13 bases between. Germline V gene sequence: CDR1 LNHDA, CDR2 SQIVND (reference sequence). The CDR3 covers 18 residues. CDR3 in amino acids: CASSIGPPRSSGANVLTF. CDR3 DNA: TGTGCCAGTAGTATAGGCCCCCCCAGGAGCTCTGGGGCCAACGTCCTGACTTTC.

The chain links TRBV2 to TRBJ2-7; 11 bases match TRBD1. Losses at the gene ends were 6 bases for V and 7 bases for J; bases not matched to a gene: 5. The CDR3 runs to 13 residues. Germline V gene data show CDR1 as SNHLY and CDR2 as FYNNEI. The CDR3 DNA follows: TGTGCCAGCAGGGACAGGGGGCGTCGGGAGCAGTACTTC. Its translation is CASRDRGRREQYF.

This clone was seen a single time. The chain couples TRBV29-1 to TRBJ2-5, with a weak D call TRBD2 (5 bases). The end of the DNA aligns better with TRBJ2-7, so the J call may be wrong. CDR3 length: 14 residues. Germline V gene data show CDR1 as SQVTM and CDR2 as ANQGSEA. CDR3 nucleotide sequence: TGCAGCGTAGCGGACTTCGTGAGCTCCTACGAGCAGTACTTC. It translates to CSVADFVSSYEQYF.

This sequence joins TRBV11-1 and TRBJ1-1; TRBD1 aligns across 10 bases. The V gene end was trimmed by 1 base and the J gene end by 7 bases; junction bases not matched to a gene: 3. CDR1 SGHAT and CDR2 FQDESV come from the germline V gene (reference sequence). The CDR3 has 14 amino acids. In nucleotides, the CDR3 is TGTGCCAGCAGCTTAGTTGACAGGGGGCGTGAAGCTTTCTTT. Its protein product is CASSLVDRGREAFF.

The chain carries TRBV7-9 and TRBJ1-5; no clear D. CDR3 length: 12 residues. The V gene lost 3 bases and the J gene lost 6 bases, with 6 bases spanning the gap. CDR1 and CDR2 from the germline V gene are SEHNR and FQNEAQ (reference sequence). The CDR3 here is CASSFFSQPQHF. In DNA, the CDR3 is TGTGCCAGCAGCTTTTTCAGTCAGCCCCAGCATTTT.

The V gene is TRBV5-6, the J gene TRBJ1-1, with TRBD1 as a possible D gene (5 bases). Germline V gene sequence: CDR1 SGHDT, CDR2 YYEEEE. The CDR3 runs to 16 residues. The ends were cut back, 0 bases at V and 1 base at J, with 13 bases in the middle. CDR3 DNA: TGTGCCAGCAGCTTGGGACTGGCTACAGGGAACACTGAAGCTTTCTTT. It codes for CASSLGLATGNTEAFF.

The V gene is TRBV7-3, the J gene TRBJ2-5; a possible D gene is TRBD1 (7 bases). The better agreement between TRBJ2-7 and the DNA end casts doubt on the J call. The CDR3 contains 15 residues. CDR1 and CDR2 (germline): SGHTA, FQGTGA. The DNA of the CDR3 is TGTGCCAGCAGCTTGGCGGGGACAGTAAATTACGAGCAGTACTTC. It translates to CASSLAGTVNYEQYF.

V gene TRBV11-2 combines with J gene TRBJ2-6; D might be TRBD1 (6 bases). The length of the CDR3 is 19 residues. V was trimmed by 1 base and J by 2 bases, leaving 18 bases between them. Germline V CDR1 and CDR2: SGHAT, FQNNGV. CDR3: CASSLGGVRGRPGANVLTF. The CDR3 bases are TGTGCCAGCAGCTTAGGCGGAGTCAGGGGCCGACCTGGGGCCAACGTCCTGACTTTC.

The V call is TRBV7-2, the J call TRBJ2-7; tentative D call: TRBD2 (6 bases). Germline loops: CDR1 SGHTA, CDR2 FQGNSA. V was trimmed by 2 bases and J by 3 bases, leaving 23 bases between them. This CDR3 is 18 amino acids long. CDR3 in amino acids: CASSLHRGSLTPDYEQYF. DNA of the CDR3: TGTGCCAGCAGCTTACATCGGGGGAGTTTGACCCCAGACTACGAGCAGTACTTC.

This clone was recorded a few times. The chain carries TRBV7-8 and TRBJ1-2, with 7 bases lining up with TRBD1. The CDR3 sequence is 17 residues long. V shed 1 base, J shed 0 bases, and the junction held 8 bases outside the gene matches. The germline CDR1 and CDR2 sequences are SGHVS and FQNEAQ. CDR3 DNA sequence: TGTGCCAGCAGCTTAGTGCAGGGGGTGGGTTCTAACTATGGCTACACCTTC. Encoded protein: CASSLVQGVGSNYGYTF.

The chain carries TRBV29-1 and TRBJ1-1; possible D gene TRBD1, 6 bases. Trimming removed 4 bases at V and 0 bases at J, with 12 bases between. CDR3 length: 14 residues. CDR1 and CDR2 (germline): SQVTM, ANQGSEA. In DNA, the CDR3 is TGCAGCGTTGTCCCTGACAGGATGAACACTGAAGCTTTCTTT. It specifies CSVVPDRMNTEAFF.

This clone came up once. The V call is TRBV29-1, the J call TRBJ2-6, with 7 bases matching TRBD2. J gave up 1 base and V 5 bases, and 5 bases lay outside the gene matches. This CDR3 is 15 amino acids long. Germline V gene lookup returns CDR1 SQVTM and CDR2 ANQGSEA. The CDR3 nucleotides are TGCAGCGTTCGGGGAGGGGAATCTGGGGCCAACGTCCTGACTTTC. Residues: CSVRGGESGANVLTF.

The chain couples TRBV6-5 to TRBJ2-3, with D unclear. The ends were cut back, 6 bases at V and 6 bases at J, with 7 bases in the middle. Germline loops: CDR1 MNHEY, CDR2 SVGAGI. This CDR3 contains 11 residues. The CDR3 nucleotides read TGTGCCAGCAGCCAAAGGGATACGCAGTATTTT. Encoded protein: CASSQRDTQYF.